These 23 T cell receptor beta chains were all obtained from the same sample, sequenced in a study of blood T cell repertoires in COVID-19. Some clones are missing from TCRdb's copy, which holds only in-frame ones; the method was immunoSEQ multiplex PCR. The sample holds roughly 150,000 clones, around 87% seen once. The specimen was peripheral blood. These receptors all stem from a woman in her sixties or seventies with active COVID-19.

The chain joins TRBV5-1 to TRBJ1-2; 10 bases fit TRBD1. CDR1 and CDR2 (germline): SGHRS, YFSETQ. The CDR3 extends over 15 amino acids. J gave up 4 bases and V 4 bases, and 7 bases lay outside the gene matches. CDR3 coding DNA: TGCGCCAGCAGCCCCGGGACAGGGGTGCGCTATGGCTACACCTTC. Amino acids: CASSPGTGVRYGYTF.

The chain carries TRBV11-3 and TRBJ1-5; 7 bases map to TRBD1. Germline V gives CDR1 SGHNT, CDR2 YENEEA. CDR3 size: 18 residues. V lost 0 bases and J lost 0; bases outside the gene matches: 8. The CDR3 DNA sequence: TGTGCCAGCAGCTTAGAAGAGGGGGCGGCCCATAGCAATCAGCCCCAGCATTTT. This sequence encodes CASSLEEGAAHSNQPQHF.

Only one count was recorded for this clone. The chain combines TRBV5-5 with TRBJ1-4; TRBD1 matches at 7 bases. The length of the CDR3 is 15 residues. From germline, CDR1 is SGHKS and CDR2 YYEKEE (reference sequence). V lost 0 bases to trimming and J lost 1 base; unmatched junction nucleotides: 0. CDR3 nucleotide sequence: TGTGCCAGCAGCTTGGGACAGGGAACTAATGAAAAACTGTTTTTT. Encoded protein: CASSLGQGTNEKLFF.

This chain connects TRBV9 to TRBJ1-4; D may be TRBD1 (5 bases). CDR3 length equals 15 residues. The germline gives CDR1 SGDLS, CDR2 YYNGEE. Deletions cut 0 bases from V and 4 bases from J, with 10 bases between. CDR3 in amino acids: CASSVEGRGNEKLFF. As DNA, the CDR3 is TGTGCCAGCAGCGTAGAGGGGCGCGGTAATGAAAAACTGTTTTTT.

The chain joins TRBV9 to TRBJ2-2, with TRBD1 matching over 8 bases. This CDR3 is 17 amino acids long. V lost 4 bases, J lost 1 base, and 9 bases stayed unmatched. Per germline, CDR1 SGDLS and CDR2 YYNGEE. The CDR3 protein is CASSLITGTGNTGELFF. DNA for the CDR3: TGTGCCAGCAGCCTAATTACCGGGACAGGGAACACCGGGGAGCTGTTTTTT.

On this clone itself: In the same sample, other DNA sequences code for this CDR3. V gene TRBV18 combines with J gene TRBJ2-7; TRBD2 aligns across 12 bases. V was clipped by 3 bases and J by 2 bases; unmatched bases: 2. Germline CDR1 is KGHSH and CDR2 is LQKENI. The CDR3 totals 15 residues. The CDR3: CASSPGLAGPYEQYF. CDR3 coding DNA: TGTGCCAGCTCACCTGGACTAGCGGGGCCCTACGAGCAGTACTTC.

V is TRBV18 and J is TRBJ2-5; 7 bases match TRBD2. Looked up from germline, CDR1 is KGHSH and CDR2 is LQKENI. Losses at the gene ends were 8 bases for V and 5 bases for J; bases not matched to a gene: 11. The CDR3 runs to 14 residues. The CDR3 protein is CASTFNGRRETQYF. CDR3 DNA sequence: TGTGCCAGCACATTCAACGGGAGGAGGGAGACCCAGTACTTC.

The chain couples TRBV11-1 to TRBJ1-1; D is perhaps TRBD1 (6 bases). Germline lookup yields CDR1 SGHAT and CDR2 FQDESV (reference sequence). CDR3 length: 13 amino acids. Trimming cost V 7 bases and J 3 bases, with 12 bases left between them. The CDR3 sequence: CASTPQGYTEAFF. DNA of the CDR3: TGTGCCAGCACACCACAGGGCTACACTGAAGCTTTCTTT. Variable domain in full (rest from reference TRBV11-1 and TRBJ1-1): EAEVAQSPRYKITEKSQAVAFWCDPISGHATLYWYRQILGQGPELLVQFQDESVVDDSQLPKDRFSAERLKGVDSTLKIQPAELGDSAMYLCASTPQGYTEAFFGQGTRLTVV.

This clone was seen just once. The CDR3 loop reads CAWNRGPNTEAFF. The CDR3, as DNA: TGTGCCTGGAACAGGGGACCGAACACTGAAGCTTTCTTT. The chain has TRBV30 and TRBJ1-1; 7 nucleotides align to TRBD1. Germline lookup yields CDR1 GTSNPN and CDR2 SVGIG (reference sequence). V lost 4 bases and J lost 1; bases outside the gene matches: 3. The CDR3 contains 13 residues.

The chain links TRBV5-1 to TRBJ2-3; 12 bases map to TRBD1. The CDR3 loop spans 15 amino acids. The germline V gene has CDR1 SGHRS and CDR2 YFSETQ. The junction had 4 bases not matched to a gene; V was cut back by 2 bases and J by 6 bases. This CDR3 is CASSFGTGGADTQYF. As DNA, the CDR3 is TGCGCCAGCAGCTTTGGGACAGGGGGCGCCGATACGCAGTATTTT.

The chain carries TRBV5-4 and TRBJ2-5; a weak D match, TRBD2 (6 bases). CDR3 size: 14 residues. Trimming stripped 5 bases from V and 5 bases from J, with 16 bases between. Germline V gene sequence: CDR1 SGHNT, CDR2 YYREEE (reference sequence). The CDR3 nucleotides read TGTGCCAGCAGAATCGCGGACCGGGGGGAGACCCAGTACTTC. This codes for CASRIADRGETQYF.

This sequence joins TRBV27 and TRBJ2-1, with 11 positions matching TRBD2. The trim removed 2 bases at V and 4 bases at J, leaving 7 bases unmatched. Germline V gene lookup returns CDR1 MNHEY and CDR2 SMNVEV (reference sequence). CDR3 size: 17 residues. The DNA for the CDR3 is TGTGCCAGCAGTTTACGGGCACTAGCGGGAGTATACAATGAGCAGTTCTTC. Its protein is CASSLRALAGVYNEQFF.

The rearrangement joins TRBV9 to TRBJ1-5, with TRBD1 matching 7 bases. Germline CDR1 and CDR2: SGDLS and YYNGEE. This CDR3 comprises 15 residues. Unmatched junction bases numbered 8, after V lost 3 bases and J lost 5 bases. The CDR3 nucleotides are TGTGCCAGCAGCGCCTTCGACAGGGAGGATCAGCCCCAGCATTTT. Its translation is CASSAFDREDQPQHF.

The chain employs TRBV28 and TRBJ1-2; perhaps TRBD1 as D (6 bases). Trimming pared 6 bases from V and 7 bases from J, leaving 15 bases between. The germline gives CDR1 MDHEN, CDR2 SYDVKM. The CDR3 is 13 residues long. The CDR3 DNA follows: TGTGCCAGCAGACCGGACAGTCGGGTTGGCTACACCTTC. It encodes CASRPDSRVGYTF.

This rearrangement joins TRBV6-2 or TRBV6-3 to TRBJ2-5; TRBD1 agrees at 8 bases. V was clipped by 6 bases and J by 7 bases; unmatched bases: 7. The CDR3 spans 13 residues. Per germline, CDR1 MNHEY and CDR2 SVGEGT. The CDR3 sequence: CASSTGQGGTQYF. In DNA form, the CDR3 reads TGTGCCAGCAGCACTGGACAGGGAGGGACCCAGTACTTC.

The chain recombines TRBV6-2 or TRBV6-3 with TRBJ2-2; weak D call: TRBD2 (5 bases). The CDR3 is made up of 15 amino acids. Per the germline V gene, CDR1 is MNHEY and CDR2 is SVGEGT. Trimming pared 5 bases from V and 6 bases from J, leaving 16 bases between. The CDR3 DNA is TGTGCCAGCAGTCCCTGGGGAGCCCGGGCCGGGGAGCTGTTTTTT. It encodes CASSPWGARAGELFF.

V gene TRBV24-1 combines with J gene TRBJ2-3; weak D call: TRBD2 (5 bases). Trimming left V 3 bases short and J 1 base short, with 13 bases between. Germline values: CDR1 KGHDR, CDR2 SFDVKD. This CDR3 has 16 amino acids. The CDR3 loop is CATSDPGLSRTDTQYF. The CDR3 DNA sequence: TGTGCCACCAGTGATCCAGGACTTTCTCGCACAGATACGCAGTATTTT.

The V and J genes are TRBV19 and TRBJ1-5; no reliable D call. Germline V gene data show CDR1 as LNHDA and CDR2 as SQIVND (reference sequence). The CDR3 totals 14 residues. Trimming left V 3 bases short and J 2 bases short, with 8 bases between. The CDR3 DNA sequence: TGTGCCAGTAGTATCGGGAGGGGCAATCAGCCCCAGCATTTT. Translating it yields CASSIGRGNQPQHF.

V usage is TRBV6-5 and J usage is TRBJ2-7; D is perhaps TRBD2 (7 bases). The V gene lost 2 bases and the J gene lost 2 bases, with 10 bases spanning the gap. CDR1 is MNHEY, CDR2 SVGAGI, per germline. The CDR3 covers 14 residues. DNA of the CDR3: TGTGCCAGCAGTTACGGGCGGGGGCCCTACGAGCAGTACTTC. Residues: CASSYGRGPYEQYF.

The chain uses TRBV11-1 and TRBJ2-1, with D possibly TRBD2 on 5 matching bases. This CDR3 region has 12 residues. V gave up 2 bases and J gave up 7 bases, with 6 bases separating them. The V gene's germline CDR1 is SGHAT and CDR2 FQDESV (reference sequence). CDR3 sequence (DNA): TGTGCCAGCAGCTTATCGGGAAATGAGCAGTTCTTC. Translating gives CASSLSGNEQFF.

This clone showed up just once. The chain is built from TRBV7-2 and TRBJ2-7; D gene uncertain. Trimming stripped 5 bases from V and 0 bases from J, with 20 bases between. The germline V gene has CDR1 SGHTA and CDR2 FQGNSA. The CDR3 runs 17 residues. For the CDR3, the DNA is TGTGCCAGCAGCGTTCAGGTGTCAAGCCTAAGCTCCTACGAGCAGTACTTC. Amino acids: CASSVQVSSLSSYEQYF.

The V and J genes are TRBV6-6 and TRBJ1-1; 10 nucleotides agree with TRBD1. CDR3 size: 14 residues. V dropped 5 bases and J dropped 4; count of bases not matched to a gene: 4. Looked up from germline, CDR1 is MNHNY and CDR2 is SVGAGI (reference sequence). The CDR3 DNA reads TGTGCCAGCAGTCTCCGGGACAGGGGCACTGAAGCTTTCTTT. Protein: CASSLRDRGTEAFF.

CDR3 DNA sequence: TGTGCCAGCAGCTTAGCTGCCAGGGGAGGGACTGAAGCTTTCTTT. This sequence encodes CASSLAARGGTEAFF. The rearrangement links TRBV7-2 to TRBJ1-1; D might be TRBD1 (6 bases). The CDR3 length is 15 residues. The V end lost 0 bases, the J end lost 5 bases, and 13 bases lay between the germline ends. Germline assignment: CDR1 SGHTA and CDR2 FQGNSA.